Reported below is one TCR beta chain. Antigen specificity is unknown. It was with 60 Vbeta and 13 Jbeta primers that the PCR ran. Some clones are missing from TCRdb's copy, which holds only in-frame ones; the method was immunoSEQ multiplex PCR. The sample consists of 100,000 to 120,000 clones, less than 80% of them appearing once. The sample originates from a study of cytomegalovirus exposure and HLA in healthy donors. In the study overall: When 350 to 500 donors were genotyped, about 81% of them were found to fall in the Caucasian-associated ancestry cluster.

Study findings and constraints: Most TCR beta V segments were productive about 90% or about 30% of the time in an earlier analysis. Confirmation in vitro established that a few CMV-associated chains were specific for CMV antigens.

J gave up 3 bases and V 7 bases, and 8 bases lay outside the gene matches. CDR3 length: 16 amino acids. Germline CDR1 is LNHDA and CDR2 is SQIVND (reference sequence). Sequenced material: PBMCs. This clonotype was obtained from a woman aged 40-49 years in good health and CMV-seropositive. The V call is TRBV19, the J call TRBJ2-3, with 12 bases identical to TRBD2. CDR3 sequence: CASMSLAGGATDTQYF. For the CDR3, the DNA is TGTGCCAGTATGAGCCTAGCGGGAGGGGCTACAGATACGCAGTATTTT.